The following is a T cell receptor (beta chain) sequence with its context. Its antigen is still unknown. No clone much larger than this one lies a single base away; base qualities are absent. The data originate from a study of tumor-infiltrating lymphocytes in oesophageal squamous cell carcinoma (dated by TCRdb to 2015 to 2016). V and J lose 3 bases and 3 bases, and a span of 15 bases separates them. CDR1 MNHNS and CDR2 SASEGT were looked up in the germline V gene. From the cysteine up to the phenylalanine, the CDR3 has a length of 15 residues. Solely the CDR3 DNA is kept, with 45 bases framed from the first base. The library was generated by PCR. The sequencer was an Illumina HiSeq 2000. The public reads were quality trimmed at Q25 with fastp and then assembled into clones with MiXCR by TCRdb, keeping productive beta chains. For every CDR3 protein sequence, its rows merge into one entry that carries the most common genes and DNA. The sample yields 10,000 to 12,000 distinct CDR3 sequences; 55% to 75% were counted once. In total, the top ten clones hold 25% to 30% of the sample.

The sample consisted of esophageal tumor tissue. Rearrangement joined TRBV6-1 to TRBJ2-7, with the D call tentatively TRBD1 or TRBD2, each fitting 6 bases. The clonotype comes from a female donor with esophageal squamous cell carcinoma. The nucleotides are TGTGCCAGCAGTGACTTGGGGGGCGCATTCTACGAGCAGTACTTC. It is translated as CASSDLGGAFYEQYF.